The clone carrying this TCR beta chain is labeled as large (0.1 to 1%). V was cut by 5 bases and J by 0 bases, with 14 bases left in between. Looked up from germline, CDR1 is PRHDT and CDR2 is FYEKMQ (reference sequence). CDR3 length: 15 residues. The data stem from a study of OX40 agonist ivuxolimab in advanced cancers. Turning to the study itself: All patients had ivuxolimab intravenously every 2 weeks at 0.01 to 10 mg/kg.

The table came from immunoSEQ multiplex PCR; TCRdb's copy has only in-frame clones and leaves some out. The sample has approximately 67,000 clones, 90% to 95% seen once. This receptor was obtained from an adult with an advanced solid tumor such as melanoma, head and neck, liver or kidney cancer. This sample comprised CD4+ or CD8+ T cells sorted from blood, obtained in a trial of the OX40 agonist ivuxolimab. The chain carries TRBV13 and TRBJ2-7, with D perhaps given as TRBD1 or TRBD2 (6 bases each). CDR3 in DNA: TGTGCCAGCAGCCCCCCGGGGGCTCACTCCTACGAGCAGTACTTC. Translation: CASSPPGAHSYEQYF.